What follows are 28 T cell receptor beta chains derived from one specimen sequenced in a study of T cells in women clearing cervical HPV infection (dated by TCRdb to the late 2010s). Library method: the immunoSEQ multiplex PCR assay. This is the immuneACCESS table as TCRdb keeps it, with only in-frame sequences that have V and J called. A part of the clones is gone; compared with another copy, unresolved V genes explain less than half, and the rest is unexplained. This sample's table has entries for 25,000 to 35,000 clones. 4.2% of the sample rests with the top ten. The sequencing sample was made of blood buffy coat. Receptor source: a woman between 18 and 70 years old with a cervical HPV16 infection that either progressed to CIN3+ or cleared (not recorded which).

Regarding this clone: The read comes to an end 3 residues before the CDR3 does, leaving the germline J gene to fill in the end. J is TRBJ1-4 and V is TRBV19; no firm D call. The CDR3 is 13 amino acids. Germline assignment: CDR1 LNHDA and CDR2 SQIVND (reference sequence). Trimming took 4 bases from V and 4 from J, leaving 7 bases between them. CDR3 in amino acids: CASSSRFNEKLFF. The CDR3 bases that were read are TGTGCCAGTAGTAGCAGATTTAATGAAAAA.

Details on this clone: Read coverage stops 3 residues before the CDR3 terminus; the germline J gene supplies the remainder. J is TRBJ2-1 and V is TRBV7-2; D is ambiguous. V lost 0 bases to trimming and J lost 3 bases, with 3 bases between them. This CDR3 has 13 amino acids. Germline CDR1 SGHTA, CDR2 FQGNSA. CDR3: CASSLAHYNEQFF. The sequenced CDR3 bases are TGTGCCAGCAGCTTAGCCCACTACAATGAG.

On this clone: The read ends 3 residues early relative to the CDR3; the germline J gene fills the gap. The same CDR3 is also encoded by other DNA sequences in this sample. V gene TRBV30 combines with J gene TRBJ1-6, with D perhaps matching TRBD1 (5 bases). V lost 0 bases to trimming and J lost 7 bases, with 13 bases between them. Germline V gene sequence: CDR1 GTSNPN, CDR2 SVGIG (reference sequence). CDR3 length equals 15 residues. The CDR3 sequence: CAWSVAGVRNSPLHF. CDR3 bases read: TGTGCCTGGAGTGTGGCGGGGGTGAGGAATTCACCC.

To note about this clone: The CDR3 extends 3 residues past the end of the read, so its final part is completed from the germline J gene. V usage is TRBV19 and J usage is TRBJ1-1; 8 bases align to TRBD1. Germline CDR1 is LNHDA and CDR2 is SQIVND (reference sequence). The V gene end was trimmed by 4 bases and the J gene end by 4 bases; junction bases not matched to a gene: 5. The CDR3 is 14 residues long. The CDR3 loop is CASSTGQGFTEAFF. The CDR3 DNA, read in part, is TGTGCCAGTAGTACAGGACAGGGCTTCACTGAA.

Concerning this clone: The read is 3 residues too short to cover the CDR3 end, so that end is filled in from the germline J gene. The chain has TRBV5-4 and TRBJ2-2; 7 bases line up with TRBD1. The CDR3 has 14 amino acids. The V gene end was trimmed by 2 bases and the J gene end by 6 bases; junction bases not matched to a gene: 4. The germline V gene encodes CDR1 SGHNT and CDR2 YYREEE (reference sequence). Partial CDR3 DNA: TGTGCCAGCAGCTTCCGAGGGGGCGCCGGGGAG. Translated: CASSFRGGAGE. In full, the CDR3 is CASSFRGGAGELFF.

On this clone itself: The read gets to within 3 residues of the CDR3 end, and the germline J gene fills in the rest. The rearrangement links TRBV5-1 to TRBJ2-7; 7 nucleotides line up with TRBD1. The CDR3 extends over 17 amino acids. The V segment lost 5 bases and the J segment 5 bases; nucleotides outside the gene matches: 19. Germline V lookup: CDR1 SGHRS, CDR2 YFSETQ. This CDR3 reads CASRVATGSVFQNEQYF. CDR3 bases read: TGCGCCAGCAGAGTGGCGACAGGGTCCGTGTTCCAGAACGAG.

With regard to this clone: Sequencing ends 3 residues short of the CDR3 end; the germline J gene provides the rest. The chain combines TRBV18 with TRBJ1-2, with D maybe TRBD1 (5 bases). CDR1 is KGHSH and CDR2 is LQKENI in the germline V gene. The CDR3 runs 13 residues. The CDR3 is CASSPPSGLDYTF. The CDR3 DNA, read in part, is TGTGCCAGCTCACCACCCTCAGGGCTGGAC.

For this clone: An end of the junction differs from the germline gene, which may be a read error. The observed sequence ends 3 residues before the CDR3 terminus, with the missing tail filled in from the germline J gene. The chain is built from TRBV7-9 and TRBJ1-2, with 8 bases that match TRBD1. Germline V gene lookup returns CDR1 SEHNR and CDR2 FQNEAQ (reference sequence). This CDR3 contains 12 residues. The CDR3 sequence is CARSRTGLGYTF. The DNA read from the CDR3 is TGTGCCCGCAGCCGGACAGGGCTAGGC.

Details on this clone: The CDR3 extends 3 residues past the end of the read, so its final part is completed from the germline J gene. The chain uses TRBV7-2 and TRBJ1-5; D perhaps matches TRBD1 (6 bases). This CDR3 is 14 amino acids long. Trimming pared 1 base from V and 6 bases from J, leaving 10 bases between. CDR1 SGHTA and CDR2 FQGNSA come from the germline V gene. CDR3 residues: CASSLGGGGQPQHF. Incomplete CDR3 DNA: TGTGCCAGCAGCTTAGGAGGGGGGGGTCAGCCC.

Note on this clone: The read is 3 residues too short to cover the CDR3 end, so that end is filled in from the germline J gene. The V call is TRBV30, the J call TRBJ2-5, with 7 bases that match TRBD1. CDR1 GTSNPN and CDR2 SVGIG come from the germline V gene (reference sequence). The V segment lost 3 bases and the J segment 4 bases; nucleotides outside the gene matches: 17. The CDR3 has 17 amino acids. This CDR3 reads CAWSGPGKQGRAETQYF. CDR3 DNA (partial): TGTGCCTGGAGCGGCCCGGGAAAACAGGGGCGGGCAGAGACC. Drawing the rest from reference TRBV30 and TRBJ2-5, the complete variable domain is SQTIHQWPATLVQPVGSPLSLECTVEGTSNPNLYWYRQAAGRGLQLLFYSVGIGQISSEVPQNLSASRPQDRQFILSSKKLLLSDSGFYLCAWSGPGKQGRAETQYFGPGTRLLVL.

To note about this clone: With the read ending 3 residues before the CDR3 end, the germline J gene is used to fill in that end. The chain uses TRBV7-2 and TRBJ1-2; the D gene is possibly TRBD1 (6 bases). Trimming took off 6 bases at V and 3 bases at J, with 17 bases between the two ends. This CDR3 has 15 residues. CDR1 SGHTA and CDR2 FQGNSA come from the germline V gene. The CDR3 DNA, read in part, is TGTGCCAGCAGTTGGGACCGAGGGGGATACTATGGC. Its protein is CASSWDRGGYYG. The CDR3 reads in full as CASSWDRGGYYGYTF.

As for this clone: The sequence runs out 3 residues before the end of the CDR3; the remainder is reconstructed from the germline J gene. The chain is built from TRBV19 and TRBJ2-7; D perhaps matches TRBD2 (6 bases). This CDR3 contains 13 residues. CDR1 and CDR2 (germline): LNHDA, SQIVND (reference sequence). The V end lost 1 base, the J end lost 6 bases, and 10 bases lay between the germline ends. CDR3 DNA (partial): TGTGCCAGTAGTATAGTACTAGCCTCCGAG. Its protein product is CASSIVLASE. The entire CDR3 sequence reads CASSIVLASEQYF.

With respect to this clone: The CDR3 end falls 3 residues outside the read, so it is completed with the germline J gene. The genes are TRBV20-1 and TRBJ2-7, with 8 positions matching TRBD1. Trimming cost V 3 bases and J 1 base; bases outside gene matches: 8. Germline-derived CDR1 and CDR2 are DFQATT and SNEGSKA (reference sequence). There are 15 residues in the CDR3. CDR3 amino acids: CSASAAGTGSYEQYF. The sequenced part of the CDR3 DNA is TGCAGTGCTAGCGCCGCCGGGACAGGATCCTACGAG.

To note about this clone: The read halts 3 residues ahead of the CDR3 end, with the missing end drawn from the germline J gene. The chain couples TRBV12-3 or TRBV12-4 to TRBJ2-3; D not certain. The length of the CDR3 is 13 residues. The ends were cut back, 5 bases at V and 2 bases at J, with 8 bases in the middle. Partial CDR3 DNA: TGTGCCAGCAGTCGGTATTCCACAGATACG. It is translated as CASSRYSTDT. The whole CDR3 is CASSRYSTDTQYF.

Concerning this clone itself: The sequence runs out 3 residues before the end of the CDR3; the remainder is reconstructed from the germline J gene. This chain uses TRBV7-9 with TRBJ2-1, with TRBD1 matching 7 bases. V was pared by 5 bases and J by 7 bases, with 11 bases of the junction left unmatched. CDR1 SEHNR and CDR2 FQNEAQ come from the germline V gene (reference sequence). This CDR3 contains 15 residues. The CDR3 sequence is CASSASGTVLNEQFF. CDR3 DNA (partial): TGTGCCAGCAGCGCGTCCGGGACAGTCTTGAATGAG.

For this clone: The read is 3 residues too short to cover the CDR3 end, so that end is filled in from the germline J gene. The rearrangement uses TRBV10-3 and TRBJ2-2; 8 bases align to TRBD2. From germline, CDR1 is ENHRY and CDR2 SYGVKD. Unmatched junction bases numbered 4, after V lost 10 bases and J lost 6 bases. The CDR3 runs to 12 residues. The CDR3 sequence is CATGGEAGELFF. The CDR3 bases that were read are TGTGCCACCGGGGGGGAGGCCGGGGAG.

CDR3 residues: CAWTNIRGRGNEKLFF. The sequenced CDR3 bases are TGTGCCTGGACCAATATCCGGGGAAGAGGTAATGAAAAA. V usage is TRBV30 and J usage is TRBJ1-4, with D hard to call. The read finishes 3 residues shy of the CDR3 end, and the germline J gene is used to complete it. V was cut by 4 bases and J by 4 bases, with 19 bases left in between. The germline CDR1 and CDR2 sequences are GTSNPN and SVGIG (reference sequence). The CDR3 consists of 16 residues.

Concerning this clone: The read gets to within 3 residues of the CDR3 end, and the germline J gene fills in the rest. This chain uses TRBV7-8 with TRBJ2-1, with D perhaps TRBD2 (5 bases). Trimming cost V 2 bases and J 8 bases, with 10 bases left between them. This CDR3 spans 13 amino acids. Germline V gene lookup returns CDR1 SGHVS and CDR2 FQNEAQ. The DNA read from the CDR3 is TGTGCCAGCAGCTTACCTAGCATCGATGAG. As protein: CASSLPSIDE. The full CDR3 protein is CASSLPSIDEQFF.

A remark on this clone: The CDR3 end lies 3 residues beyond the end of the read and is filled in from the germline J gene. The rearrangement joins TRBV2 to TRBJ2-3; 9 bases agree with TRBD2. Germline V gives CDR1 SNHLY, CDR2 FYNNEI. The V and J ends lost 5 bases and 1 base, in that order; junction bases with no gene match: 7. The CDR3 spans 16 residues. This CDR3 is CASSTWVAGGTDTQYF. CDR3 DNA, as far as it was read: TGTGCCAGCAGTACTTGGGTAGCGGGGGGCACAGATACG. Full variable domain (remainder filled in from reference TRBV2 and TRBJ2-3): EPEVTQTPSHQVTQMGQEVILRCVPISNHLYFYWYRQILGQKVEFLVSFYNNEISEKSEIFDDQFSVERPDGSNFTLKIRSTKLEDSAMYFCASSTWVAGGTDTQYFGPGTRLTVL.

Concerning this clone: The read stops 3 residues short of the end of the CDR3; the missing end is completed from the germline J gene. The chain combines TRBV18 with TRBJ2-1; TRBD2 agrees at 10 bases. Looked up from germline, CDR1 is KGHSH and CDR2 is LQKENI. V was pared by 2 bases and J by 0 bases, with 7 bases of the junction left unmatched. There are 18 residues in the CDR3. The CDR3 spells CASSPGRASGSSYNEQFF. The part of the CDR3 DNA that was read is TGTGCCAGCTCACCAGGGCGGGCTAGCGGGAGCTCCTACAATGAG.

Details on this clone: Read data end 3 residues before the CDR3 end; the end is taken from the germline J gene. The rearrangement joins TRBV30 to TRBJ2-7; a weak D match, TRBD2 (5 bases). V was cut by 2 bases and J by 3 bases, with 8 bases left in between. In germline, CDR1 is GTSNPN, CDR2 SVGIG (reference sequence). The CDR3 length is 12 residues. The part of the CDR3 DNA that was read is TGTGCCTGGAGTAGGGCGGGCTACGAG. It encodes CAWSRAGYE. The entire CDR3 protein is CAWSRAGYEQYF.

In the case of this clone: The CDR3 end falls 3 residues outside the read, so it is completed with the germline J gene. The chain joins TRBV19 to TRBJ1-4; TRBD1 aligns across 9 bases. The CDR3 is made up of 14 amino acids. The germline V gene encodes CDR1 LNHDA and CDR2 SQIVND (reference sequence). Losses at the gene ends were 5 bases for V and 7 bases for J; bases not matched to a gene: 5. CDR3 DNA (partial): TGTGCCAGTAGTTCGGGACAGGGATTTGAAAAA. This gives the protein CASSSGQGFEK. From start to end, the CDR3 is CASSSGQGFEKLFF. The entire variable domain, with the rest obtained from reference TRBV19 and TRBJ1-4, is as follows: DGGITQSPKYLFRKEGQNVTLSCEQNLNHDAMYWYRQDPGQGLRLIYYSQIVNDFQKGDIAEGYSVSREKKESFPLTVTSAQKNPTAFYLCASSSGQGFEKLFFGSGTQLSVL.

Concerning this clone itself: The missing CDR3 end, 3 residues past where the read stops, is filled in from the germline J gene. The gene calls are TRBV5-1 and TRBJ1-2, with a tentative D call TRBD1 (6 bases). V shed 4 bases and J shed 0 bases, with 13 bases lying between them. The CDR3 contains 15 residues. Germline V lookup: CDR1 SGHRS, CDR2 YFSETQ. CDR3 DNA (partial): TGCGCCAGCAGCCCCCGGACAGACTCTAACTATGGC. The encoded protein is CASSPRTDSNYG. The CDR3, in full, reads CASSPRTDSNYGYTF.

Points on this clone: The read stops 3 residues short of the end of the CDR3; the missing end is completed from the germline J gene. The J gene is TRBJ2-1, the V gene TRBV11-3; TRBD2 is a possible D gene (6 bases). The CDR3 length is 12 residues. Germline loops: CDR1 SGHNT, CDR2 YENEEA. V was trimmed by 6 bases and J by 5 bases, leaving 8 bases between them. The sequenced part of the CDR3 DNA is TGTGCCAGCAGGCGGGGCGACAATGAG. It translates to CASRRGDNE. The complete CDR3 sequence is CASRRGDNEQFF.

A note on this clone: The read comes to an end 3 residues before the CDR3 does, leaving the germline J gene to fill in the end. J is TRBJ2-3 and V is TRBV27, with 10 bases that match TRBD2. Trimming at V came to 2 bases and at J to 0 bases, leaving 2 bases not matched to a gene. There are 16 residues in the CDR3. The germline V gene encodes CDR1 MNHEY and CDR2 SMNVEV (reference sequence). The CDR3 loop is CASSLQTSGSTDTQYF. The sequenced part of the CDR3 DNA is TGTGCCAGCAGTTTACAGACTAGCGGGAGCACAGATACG.

The part of the CDR3 DNA that was read is TGTGCCAGTAGTATGGGTTCGCAGGGGCCCTCACTCTATGGC. This sequence encodes CASSMGSQGPSLYG. The whole CDR3 sequence is CASSMGSQGPSLYGYTF. This rearrangement joins TRBV19 to TRBJ1-2, with a possible D match to TRBD1 (6 bases). The DNA ends 3 residues before the CDR3 does, and the rest of the CDR3 is filled in from the germline J gene. The V and J ends lost 3 bases and 4 bases respectively, with 21 bases between them. Germline loops: CDR1 LNHDA, CDR2 SQIVND (reference sequence). CDR3 length equals 17 residues.

Of note for this clone: The read terminates 3 residues before the CDR3 end, so the remaining end is supplied by the germline J gene. This rearrangement joins TRBV29-1 to TRBJ2-7; 7 positions match TRBD2. Germline V gene data show CDR1 as SQVTM and CDR2 as ANQGSEA. The CDR3 length is 14 residues. V was pared by 4 bases and J by 0 bases, with 6 bases of the junction left unmatched. CDR3 sequence reads: CSVGERGSSYEQYF. Incomplete CDR3 DNA: TGCAGCGTTGGGGAGCGGGGAAGCTCCTACGAG.

A word on this clone: The CDR3 end falls 3 residues outside the read, so it is completed with the germline J gene. This chain joins TRBV5-1 and TRBJ1-4, with D possibly being TRBD1 (6 bases). CDR1 and CDR2 from the germline V gene are SGHRS and YFSETQ. The CDR3 is 14 amino acids. V was clipped by 4 bases and J by 4 bases, with 11 bases between them. The chain's CDR3 is CASSGGQFNEKLFF. The part of the CDR3 DNA that was read is TGCGCCAGCAGCGGAGGACAGTTTAATGAAAAA.